Sequencing of this TCR beta chain was carried out in a study of early T cells in non-severe SARS-CoV-2 infection. Study-wide context: It was bulk RNA from unsorted whole blood that was sequenced, and the chains were unpaired. Broader study findings: VDJdb-based matching was biased toward anti-spike CD8 responses and missed private and CD4 specificities.

This CDR3 is 13 amino acids long. V was shortened by 6 bases and J by 5 bases, with 13 bases between the two germline ends. Tagging with unique molecular identifiers was applied to individual cDNA molecules. Each CDR3 protein gets one entry after TCRdb re-called the 5' RACE reads with MiXCR. This sample has about 23,000 distinct CDR3 sequences, with roughly 4.7% found just once. This clonotype has more than one count but fewer than ten. What it binds is unknown. The sequence came from an adult who was a healthcare worker with PCR-confirmed SARS-CoV-2 infection or an uninfected control (not recorded which). The source material was whole blood. The gene calls are TRBV12-3 or TRBV12-4 and TRBJ2-5; no definite D call. CDR3 DNA: TGTGCCAGCAGCCCAAAACTCAGGGAGACCCAGTACTTC. Encoded protein: CASSPKLRETQYF.